This is a list of T cell receptor beta chains from one sample in a study of T cells in Graves' hyperthyroidism and ophthalmopathy. TCRdb itself ran the multiplex PCR reads through MiXCR, one entry per CDR3 protein. The sample lists 300,000 to 450,000 distinct CDR3 sequences, about 14% occurring once. Sequencing was done on a sample of blood. These TCRs come from a woman aged 30 to 39 with Graves' ophthalmopathy. Both conserved end residues are part of each CDR3. Each record gives: D gene, J gene, V gene, clone size, CDR3 DNA, CDR3 protein. D genes are given only for firm matches. Clone size is shown for a subset of rows, as once, few, many or a class of expanded clone.

D gene: TRBD1; J gene: TRBJ1-4; V gene: TRBV28; clone size: many; CDR3 DNA: TGTGCCAGCAACTTGTACAGGGGAGGAGGTGAAAAACTGTTTTTT; CDR3 protein: CASNLYRGGGEKLFF
D gene: TRBD2; J gene: TRBJ2-1; V gene: TRBV20-1; clone size: few; CDR3 DNA: TGCAGTGCTAGGGGGACTAGGGTCGTCACCATTAGGGAGCAGTTCTTC; CDR3 protein: CSARGTRVVTIREQFF
D gene: TRBD1; J gene: TRBJ1-1; V gene: TRBV18; clone size: many; CDR3 DNA: TGTGCCAGCTCACAACATCAGGGGGCTGACACTGAAGCTTTCTTT; CDR3 protein: CASSQHQGADTEAFF
D gene: TRBD1; J gene: TRBJ1-1; V gene: TRBV6-1; clone size: .; CDR3 DNA: TGCGCCAGCAGCCCAGGGACAGTAGGGGGTGAAGCTTTCTTT; CDR3 protein: CASSPGTVGGEAFF
D gene: TRBD2; J gene: TRBJ2-2; V gene: TRBV2; clone size: many; CDR3 DNA: TGTGCCAGCAGCCAGCTAGCGGGGGGAACCGGGGAGCTGTTTTTT; CDR3 protein: CASSQLAGGTGELFF
D gene: .; J gene: TRBJ2-2; V gene: TRBV12-3/TRBV12-4; clone size: many; CDR3 DNA: TGTGCCAGCAGCCTCGGGAGCTATAACACCGGGGAGCTGTTTTTT; CDR3 protein: CASSLGSYNTGELFF
D gene: .; J gene: TRBJ2-5; V gene: TRBV20-1; clone size: many; CDR3 DNA: TGCAGTGTTGGGGGCCGCTCCGCTGGGGAGACCCAGTACTTC; CDR3 protein: CSVGGRSAGETQYF
D gene: TRBD1; J gene: TRBJ2-7; V gene: TRBV12-3/TRBV12-4; clone size: .; CDR3 DNA: TGTGCCAGCAGACCGGGACAGGACTACTACGAGCAGTACTTC; CDR3 protein: CASRPGQDYYEQYF
D gene: .; J gene: TRBJ2-6; V gene: TRBV14; clone size: .; CDR3 DNA: TGTGCCAGCAGCCAAGATCTTAACAGGGCTGGGGCCAACGTCCTGACTTTC; CDR3 protein: CASSQDLNRAGANVLTF
D gene: .; J gene: TRBJ2-3; V gene: TRBV11-1; clone size: many; CDR3 DNA: TGTGCCAGCAGCTTCAGACTGAGCACAGATACGCAGTATTTT; CDR3 protein: CASSFRLSTDTQYF
D gene: .; J gene: TRBJ1-3; V gene: TRBV9; clone size: .; CDR3 DNA: TGTGCCAGCAGCACGCCCGCAGGGAGCTCTGGAAACACCATATATTTT; CDR3 protein: CASSTPAGSSGNTIYF
D gene: TRBD1; J gene: TRBJ2-5; V gene: TRBV11-3; clone size: few; CDR3 DNA: TGTGCCAGCAGCTCCTGGGACAGCGGACTCCAAGAGACCCAGTACTTC; CDR3 protein: CASSSWDSGLQETQYF
D gene: .; J gene: TRBJ2-3; V gene: TRBV5-1; clone size: many; CDR3 DNA: TGCGCCAGCAGCTTGTACATGAACACAGATACGCAGTATTTT; CDR3 protein: CASSLYMNTDTQYF
D gene: .; J gene: TRBJ1-1; V gene: TRBV27; clone size: many; CDR3 DNA: TGTGCCAGCAGTTTCTCCGGACTTGGCCTGAACACTGAAGCTTTCTTT; CDR3 protein: CASSFSGLGLNTEAFF
D gene: .; J gene: TRBJ2-2; V gene: TRBV12-3/TRBV12-4; clone size: many; CDR3 DNA: TGTGCCAGCAGTTTATTGGGTGGATACGCGAACACCGGGGAGCTGTTTTTT; CDR3 protein: CASSLLGGYANTGELFF
D gene: TRBD1; J gene: TRBJ2-7; V gene: TRBV5-8; clone size: few; CDR3 DNA: TGTGCCAGCAGCTCGGGACAGGGGGCCGAGCAGTACTTC; CDR3 protein: CASSSGQGAEQYF
D gene: .; J gene: TRBJ2-7; V gene: TRBV2; clone size: many; CDR3 DNA: TGTGCCAGCAACCCCCAAGACCGAGCCTACGAGCAGTACTTC; CDR3 protein: CASNPQDRAYEQYF
D gene: .; J gene: TRBJ2-3; V gene: TRBV7-2; clone size: many; CDR3 DNA: TGTGCCAGCAGCCCACGACAGGGACTGGGCACAGATACGCAGTATTTT; CDR3 protein: CASSPRQGLGTDTQYF
D gene: TRBD1; J gene: TRBJ2-7; V gene: TRBV7-2; clone size: many; CDR3 DNA: TGTGCCAGCAGCACCGGGACAGGGTTGCCCTACGAGCAGTACTTC; CDR3 protein: CASSTGTGLPYEQYF
D gene: TRBD1; J gene: TRBJ2-2; V gene: TRBV20-1; clone size: many; CDR3 DNA: TGCAGTGCCCCGGGGACAGGGGGAGGCGGGGAGCTGTTTTTT; CDR3 protein: CSAPGTGGGGELFF
D gene: .; J gene: TRBJ2-3; V gene: TRBV7-9; clone size: many; CDR3 DNA: TGTGCCAGCAGCTTCATCACAGATACGCAGTATTTT; CDR3 protein: CASSFITDTQYF
D gene: .; J gene: TRBJ2-1; V gene: TRBV7-9; clone size: many; CDR3 DNA: TGTGCCAGCAGCTCCTTGGACTCGGTGGGCGATGAGCAGTTCTTC; CDR3 protein: CASSSLDSVGDEQFF
D gene: TRBD2; J gene: TRBJ2-6; V gene: TRBV27; clone size: .; CDR3 DNA: TGTGCCAGCAGTTCCCCGGGGGAGGGCGCGCTCTCTGGGGCCAACGTCCTGACTTTC; CDR3 protein: CASSSPGEGALSGANVLTF
D gene: TRBD1; J gene: TRBJ1-5; V gene: TRBV9; clone size: few; CDR3 DNA: TGTGCCAGCAGTGGGACAGAGAATCAGCCCCAGCATTTT; CDR3 protein: CASSGTENQPQHF
D gene: .; J gene: TRBJ2-3; V gene: TRBV3-1; clone size: many; CDR3 DNA: TGTGCCAGCAGCCAGATAGTAGTGCGTGACGGGGCGGATACGCAGTATTTT; CDR3 protein: CASSQIVVRDGADTQYF
D gene: .; J gene: TRBJ1-3; V gene: TRBV12-3/TRBV12-4; clone size: few; CDR3 DNA: TGTGCCAGCAGTTTAGTTGGGGGGGCGAACACCATATATTTT; CDR3 protein: CASSLVGGANTIYF
D gene: .; J gene: TRBJ1-1; V gene: TRBV12-3/TRBV12-4; clone size: many; CDR3 DNA: TGTGCCAGCAGTTTTATTAGGAACACTGAAGCTTTCTTT; CDR3 protein: CASSFIRNTEAFF
D gene: TRBD2; J gene: TRBJ2-3; V gene: TRBV3-1; clone size: many; CDR3 DNA: TGTGCCAGCAGCCTTACTCTAGCGGGGGGCAATACGCAGTATTTT; CDR3 protein: CASSLTLAGGNTQYF
D gene: .; J gene: TRBJ2-3; V gene: TRBV20-1; clone size: many; CDR3 DNA: TGCAGTGCTATAGGCGGAAGCACAGATACGCAGTATTTT; CDR3 protein: CSAIGGSTDTQYF
D gene: .; J gene: TRBJ1-3; V gene: TRBV7-2; clone size: many; CDR3 DNA: TGTGCCAGCAGCTTACGAGGGCAGGGAGACACCATATATTTT; CDR3 protein: CASSLRGQGDTIYF
D gene: .; J gene: TRBJ1-3; V gene: TRBV3-1; clone size: many; CDR3 DNA: TGTGCCAGCAGCCAAGGTACGGGAACTGGAAACACCATATATTTT; CDR3 protein: CASSQGTGTGNTIYF
D gene: .; J gene: TRBJ1-1; V gene: TRBV6-1; clone size: many; CDR3 DNA: TGTGCCAGCAGTTATTGGGATACTGAAGCTTTCTTT; CDR3 protein: CASSYWDTEAFF
D gene: TRBD1; J gene: TRBJ1-4; V gene: TRBV30; clone size: .; CDR3 DNA: TGTGCCTGGAGTCACAGGGGAGGGACAACTAATGAAAAACTGTTTTTT; CDR3 protein: CAWSHRGGTTNEKLFF
D gene: TRBD2; J gene: TRBJ2-1; V gene: TRBV20-1; clone size: many; CDR3 DNA: TGCAGTGCCCCCCGGGGGGGGCCCTACAATGAGCAGTTCTTC; CDR3 protein: CSAPRGGPYNEQFF
D gene: TRBD1; J gene: TRBJ1-6; V gene: TRBV5-6; clone size: .; CDR3 DNA: TGTGCCAGCAGCACCGGGACAGCGAGCTCCTATAATTCACCCCTCCACTTT; CDR3 protein: CASSTGTASSYNSPLHF
D gene: TRBD1; J gene: TRBJ1-5; V gene: TRBV4-2; clone size: few; CDR3 DNA: TGTGCCAGCAGCCAAGAACGACAGGGCTATCAGCCCCAGCATTTT; CDR3 protein: CASSQERQGYQPQHF
D gene: .; J gene: TRBJ1-4; V gene: TRBV6-2/TRBV6-3; clone size: .; CDR3 DNA: TGTGCCAGCAGTAGGGCTCAGGGAGGACTGAATGAAAAACCGTTTTTT; CDR3 protein: CASSRAQGGLNEKPFF
D gene: .; J gene: TRBJ2-1; V gene: TRBV2; clone size: many; CDR3 DNA: TGTGCCAGCAACATAAATATAAACTACAATGAGCAGTTCTTC; CDR3 protein: CASNININYNEQFF
D gene: .; J gene: TRBJ2-2; V gene: TRBV30; clone size: many; CDR3 DNA: TGTGCCTGGCGGATTACAGCAAACACCGGGGAGCTGTTTTTT; CDR3 protein: CAWRITANTGELFF
D gene: .; J gene: TRBJ2-7; V gene: TRBV20-1; clone size: few; CDR3 DNA: TGCAGTGCTAGAGGGTCGGGTGAGCAGTACTTC; CDR3 protein: CSARGSGEQYF
D gene: .; J gene: TRBJ1-2; V gene: TRBV2; clone size: many; CDR3 DNA: TGTGCCAGCAGTGAAGGGGTGCATGGCTACACCTTC; CDR3 protein: CASSEGVHGYTF
D gene: TRBD2; J gene: TRBJ2-3; V gene: TRBV7-9; clone size: many; CDR3 DNA: TGTGCCAGCAGCTTGACTAGCGAAGATACGCAGTATTTT; CDR3 protein: CASSLTSEDTQYF
D gene: .; J gene: TRBJ2-3; V gene: TRBV6-5; clone size: many; CDR3 DNA: TGTGCCAGCAGTTACGAGAGGTCAGATACGCAGTATTTT; CDR3 protein: CASSYERSDTQYF